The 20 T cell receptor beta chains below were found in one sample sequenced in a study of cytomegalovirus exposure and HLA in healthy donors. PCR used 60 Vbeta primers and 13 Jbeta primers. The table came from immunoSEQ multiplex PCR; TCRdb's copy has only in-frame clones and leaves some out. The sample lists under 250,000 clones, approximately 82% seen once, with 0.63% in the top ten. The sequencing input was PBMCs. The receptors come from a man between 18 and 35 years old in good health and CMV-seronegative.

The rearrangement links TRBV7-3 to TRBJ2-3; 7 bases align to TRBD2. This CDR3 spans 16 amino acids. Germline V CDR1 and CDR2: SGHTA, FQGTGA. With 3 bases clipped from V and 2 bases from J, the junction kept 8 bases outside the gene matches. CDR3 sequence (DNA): TGTGCCAGCAGCTTCCTGGGAAGCGGGGTCACAGATACGCAGTATTTT. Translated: CASSFLGSGVTDTQYF. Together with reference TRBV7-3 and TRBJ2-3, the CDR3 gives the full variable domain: GAGVSQTPSNKVTEKGKYVELRCDPISGHTALYWYRQSLGQGPEFLIYFQGTGAADDSGLPNDRFFAVRPEGSVSTLKIQRTERGDSAVYLCASSFLGSGVTDTQYFGPGTRLTVL.

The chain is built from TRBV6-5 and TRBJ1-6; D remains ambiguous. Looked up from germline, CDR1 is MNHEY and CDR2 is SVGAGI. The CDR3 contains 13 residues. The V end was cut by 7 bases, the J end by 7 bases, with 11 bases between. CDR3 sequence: CASTPRGNSPLHF. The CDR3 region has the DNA TGTGCCAGCACTCCCCGGGGAAATTCACCCCTCCACTTT.

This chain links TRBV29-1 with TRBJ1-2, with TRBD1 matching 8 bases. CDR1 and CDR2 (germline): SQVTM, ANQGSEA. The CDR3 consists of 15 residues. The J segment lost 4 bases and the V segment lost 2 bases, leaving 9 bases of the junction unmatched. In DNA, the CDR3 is TGCAGCGTTGAATGGTTGGACAGGGAGCCCTATGGCTACACCTTC. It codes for CSVEWLDREPYGYTF.

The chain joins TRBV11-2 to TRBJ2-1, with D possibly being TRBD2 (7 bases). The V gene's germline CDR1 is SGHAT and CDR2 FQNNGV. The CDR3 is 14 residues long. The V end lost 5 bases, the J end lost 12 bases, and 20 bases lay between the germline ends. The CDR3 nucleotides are TGTGCCAGCAGCGCGGGGGCCATGACAGGAGGGCAGTTCTTC. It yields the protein CASSAGAMTGGQFF. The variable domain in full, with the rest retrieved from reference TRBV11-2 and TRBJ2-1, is EAGVAQSPRYKIIEKRQSVAFWCNPISGHATLYWYQQILGQGPKLLIQFQNNGVVDDSQLPKDRFSAERLKGVDSTLKIQPAKLEDSAVYLCASSAGAMTGGQFFGPGTRLTVL.

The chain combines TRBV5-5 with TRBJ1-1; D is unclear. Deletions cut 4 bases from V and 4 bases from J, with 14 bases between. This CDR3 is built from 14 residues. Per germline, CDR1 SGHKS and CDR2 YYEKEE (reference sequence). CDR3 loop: CASSPELFTTEAFF. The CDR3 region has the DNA TGTGCCAGCAGCCCGGAGCTATTCACCACTGAAGCTTTCTTT.

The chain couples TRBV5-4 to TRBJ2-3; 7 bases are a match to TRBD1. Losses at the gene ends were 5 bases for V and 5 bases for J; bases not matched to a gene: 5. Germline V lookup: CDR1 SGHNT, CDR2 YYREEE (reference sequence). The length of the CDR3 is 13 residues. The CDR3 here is CASSWNRGDTQYF. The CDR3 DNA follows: TGTGCCAGCAGTTGGAACAGGGGAGATACGCAGTATTTT.

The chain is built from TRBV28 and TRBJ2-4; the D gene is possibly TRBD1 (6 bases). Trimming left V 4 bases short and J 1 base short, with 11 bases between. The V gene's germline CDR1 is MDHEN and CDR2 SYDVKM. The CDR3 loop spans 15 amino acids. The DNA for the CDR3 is TGTGCCAGCAGTTCCCGCCAGGGGGCCAAAAACATTCAGTACTTC. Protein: CASSSRQGAKNIQYF.

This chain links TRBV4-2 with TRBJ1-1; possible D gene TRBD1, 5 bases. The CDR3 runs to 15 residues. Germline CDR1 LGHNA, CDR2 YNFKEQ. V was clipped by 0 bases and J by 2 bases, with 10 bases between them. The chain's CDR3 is CASSQEAGQNTEAFF. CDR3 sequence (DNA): TGTGCCAGCAGCCAAGAGGCCGGACAAAACACTGAAGCTTTCTTT.

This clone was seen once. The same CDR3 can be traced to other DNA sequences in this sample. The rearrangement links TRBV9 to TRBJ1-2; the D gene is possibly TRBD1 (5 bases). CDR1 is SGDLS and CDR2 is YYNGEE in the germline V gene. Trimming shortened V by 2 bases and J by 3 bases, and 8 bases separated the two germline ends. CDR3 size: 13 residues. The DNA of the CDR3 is TGTGCCAGCAGCGTGGGGGGGGACTATGGCTACACCTTC. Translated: CASSVGGDYGYTF. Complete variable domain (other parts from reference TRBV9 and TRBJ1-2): DSGVTQTPKHLITATGQRVTLRCSPRSGDLSVYWYQQSLDQGLQFLIQYYNGEERAKGNILERFSAQQFPDLHSELNLSSLELGDSALYFCASSVGGDYGYTFGSGTRLTVV.

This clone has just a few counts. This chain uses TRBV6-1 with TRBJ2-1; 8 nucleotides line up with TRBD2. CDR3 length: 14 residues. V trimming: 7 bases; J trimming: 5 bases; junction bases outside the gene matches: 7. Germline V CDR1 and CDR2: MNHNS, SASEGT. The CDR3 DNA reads TGTGCCAGCATTTCTAGCGGGCAACACAATGAGCAGTTCTTC. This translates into CASISSGQHNEQFF.

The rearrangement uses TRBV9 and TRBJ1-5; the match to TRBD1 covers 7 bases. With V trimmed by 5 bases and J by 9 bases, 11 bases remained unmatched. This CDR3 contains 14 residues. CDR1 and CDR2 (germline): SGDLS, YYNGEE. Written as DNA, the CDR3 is TGTGCCAGCAGTGCCGGGACAGCCGAAGGGCCCCAGCATTTT. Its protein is CASSAGTAEGPQHF.

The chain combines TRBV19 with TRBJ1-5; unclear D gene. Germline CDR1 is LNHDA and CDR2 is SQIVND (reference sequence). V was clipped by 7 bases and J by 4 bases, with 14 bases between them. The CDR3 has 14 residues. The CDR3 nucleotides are TGTGCCAGTACGATGGAGGGCTTGAATCAGCCCCAGCATTTT. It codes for CASTMEGLNQPQHF. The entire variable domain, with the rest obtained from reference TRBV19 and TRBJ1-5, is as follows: DGGITQSPKYLFRKEGQNVTLSCEQNLNHDAMYWYRQDPGQGLRLIYYSQIVNDFQKGDIAEGYSVSREKKESFPLTVTSAQKNPTAFYLCASTMEGLNQPQHFGDGTRLSIL.

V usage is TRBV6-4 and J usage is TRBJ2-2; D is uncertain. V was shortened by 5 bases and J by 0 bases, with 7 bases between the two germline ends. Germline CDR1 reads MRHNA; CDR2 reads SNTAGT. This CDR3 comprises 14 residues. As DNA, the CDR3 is TGTGCCAGCAGTTTCCTCTCGAACACCGGGGAGCTGTTTTTT. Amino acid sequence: CASSFLSNTGELFF.

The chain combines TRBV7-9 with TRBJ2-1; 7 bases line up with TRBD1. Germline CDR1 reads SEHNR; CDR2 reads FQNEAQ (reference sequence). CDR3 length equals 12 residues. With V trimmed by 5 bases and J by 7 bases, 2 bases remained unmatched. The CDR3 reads CASSEQGNEQFF. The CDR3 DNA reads TGTGCCAGCAGCGAACAGGGGAATGAGCAGTTCTTC.

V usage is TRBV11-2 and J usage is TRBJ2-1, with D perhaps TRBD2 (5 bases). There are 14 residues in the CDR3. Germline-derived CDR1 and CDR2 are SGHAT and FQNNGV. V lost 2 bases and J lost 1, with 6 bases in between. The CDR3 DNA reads TGTGCCAGCAGCTTAAGCGGATCCTACAATGAGCAGTTCTTC. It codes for CASSLSGSYNEQFF.

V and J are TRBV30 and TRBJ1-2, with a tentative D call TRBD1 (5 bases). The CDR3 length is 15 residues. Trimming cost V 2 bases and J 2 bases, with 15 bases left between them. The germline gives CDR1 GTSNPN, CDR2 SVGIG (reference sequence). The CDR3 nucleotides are TGTGCCTGGAGTCGGGCGGGGCAGGCCAACTATGGCTACACCTTC. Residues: CAWSRAGQANYGYTF.

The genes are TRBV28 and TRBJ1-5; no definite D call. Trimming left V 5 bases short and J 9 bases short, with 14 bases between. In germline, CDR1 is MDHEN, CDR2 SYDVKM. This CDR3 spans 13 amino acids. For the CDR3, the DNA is TGTGCCAGCAGTCCCTCCCCCTCTCCGCCCCAGCATTTT. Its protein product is CASSPSPSPPQHF. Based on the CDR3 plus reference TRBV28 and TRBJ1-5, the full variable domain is DVKVTQSSRYLVKRTGEKVFLECVQDMDHENMFWYRQDPGLGLRLIYFSYDVKMKEKGDIPEGYSVSREKKERFSLILESASTNQTSMYLCASSPSPSPPQHFGDGTRLSIL.

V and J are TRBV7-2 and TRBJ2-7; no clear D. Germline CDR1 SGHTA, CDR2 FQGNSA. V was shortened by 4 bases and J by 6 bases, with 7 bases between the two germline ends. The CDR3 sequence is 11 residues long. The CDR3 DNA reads TGTGCCAGCAGCTCCTACAGCGAGCAGTACTTC. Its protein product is CASSSYSEQYF.

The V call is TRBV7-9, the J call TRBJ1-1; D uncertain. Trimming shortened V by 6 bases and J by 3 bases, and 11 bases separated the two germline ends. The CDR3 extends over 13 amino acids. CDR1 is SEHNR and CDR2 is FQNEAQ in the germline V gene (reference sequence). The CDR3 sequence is CASSTRGDTEAFF. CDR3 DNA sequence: TGTGCCAGCAGTACCCGCGGCGACACTGAAGCTTTCTTT.

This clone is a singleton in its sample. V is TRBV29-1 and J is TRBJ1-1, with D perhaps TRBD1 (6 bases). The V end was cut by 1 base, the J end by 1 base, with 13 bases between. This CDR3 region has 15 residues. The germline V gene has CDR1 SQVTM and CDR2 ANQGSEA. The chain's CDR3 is CSVEGDQGRNTEAFF. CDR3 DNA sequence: TGCAGCGTTGAAGGAGATCAGGGGCGGAACACTGAAGCTTTCTTT.